Described below is a single T cell receptor beta chain sequence and its context. CDR1 SNHLY and CDR2 FYNNEI come from the germline V gene. Trimming removed 6 bases from V and 6 bases from J; junction bases left unmatched: 10. CDR3 length: 16 residues. The sample comes from a study of blood T cell repertoires in COVID-19. The overall study: PBMCs, B-cell-depleted T cells, or T cells provided the cDNA or gDNA that made up the material.

Profiling relied on immunoSEQ multiplex PCR, and the TCRdb table lists in-frame clones only, not all of them. Here the sample spans around 200,000 clones, 86% being singletons. The receptor was isolated from a man between 35 and 55 years old with acute COVID-19. Sequenced: PBMCs or T cells enriched from blood (not recorded which). This chain links TRBV2 with TRBJ2-3; 12 positions match TRBD2. The CDR3 reads CASRRRLAGERDTQYF. The CDR3 DNA is TGTGCCAGCAGACGCCGACTAGCGGGAGAGCGGGATACGCAGTATTTT.